This passage covers 11 T cell receptor beta chains from one sample sequenced in a study of cytomegalovirus exposure and HLA in healthy donors. Profiling relied on immunoSEQ multiplex PCR, and the TCRdb table lists in-frame clones only, not all of them. The profile shows 60,000 to 70,000 clones, 90% to 95% of them singletons. The sequencing input was PBMCs. These receptors all come from a man between 18 and 35 years old in good health and CMV-seropositive.

The V call is TRBV28, the J call TRBJ2-3; the match to TRBD2 covers 7 bases. The CDR3 is made up of 18 amino acids. Germline V gene data show CDR1 as MDHEN and CDR2 as SYDVKM. V trimming: 5 bases; J trimming: 6 bases; junction bases outside the gene matches: 20. CDR3 sequence (DNA): TGTGCCAGCAGTCTCTCCCCATTTGGGGGGGTAGTAGGGGATACGCAGTATTTT. Its protein is CASSLSPFGGVVGDTQYF. Combining the CDR3 with reference TRBV28 and TRBJ2-3 gives the whole variable domain DVKVTQSSRYLVKRTGEKVFLECVQDMDHENMFWYRQDPGLGLRLIYFSYDVKMKEKGDIPEGYSVSREKKERFSLILESASTNQTSMYLCASSLSPFGGVVGDTQYFGPGTRLTVL.

The rearrangement joins TRBV5-5 to TRBJ2-1, with D possibly matching TRBD2 (7 bases). CDR3 length: 15 amino acids. Trimming removed 2 bases at V and 8 bases at J, with 17 bases between. Germline V gene sequence: CDR1 SGHKS, CDR2 YYEKEE (reference sequence). The CDR3 nucleotides read TGTGCCAGCAGCTTCCGGGGGGCTCTGCCCCATGAGCAGTTCTTC. Translated: CASSFRGALPHEQFF.

This rearrangement joins TRBV28 to TRBJ2-7, with 11 bases aligning to TRBD1. Trimming cost V 4 bases and J 4 bases; bases outside gene matches: 6. There are 15 residues in the CDR3. Germline assignment: CDR1 MDHEN and CDR2 SYDVKM. As DNA, the CDR3 is TGTGCCAGCAGTTCCGGGACAGGGGGTTCTTACGAGCAGTACTTC. It encodes CASSSGTGGSYEQYF.

The chain employs TRBV6-4 and TRBJ2-6; weak D call: TRBD1 (7 bases). CDR3 length: 20 residues. Germline V gene lookup returns CDR1 MRHNA and CDR2 SNTAGT. V lost 0 bases and J 0 bases, leaving 18 bases between the germline ends. The CDR3 loop is CASSDSGDPGGISGANVLTF. In nucleotides, the CDR3 is TGTGCCAGCAGTGACTCGGGAGATCCAGGGGGGATCTCTGGGGCCAACGTCCTGACTTTC.

V gene TRBV5-8 combines with J gene TRBJ1-1; tentative D call: TRBD1 (5 bases). The CDR3 consists of 14 residues. Trimming took 0 bases from V and 1 from J, leaving 7 bases between them. The germline V gene encodes CDR1 SGHTS and CDR2 YDEGEE. CDR3 nucleotides: TGTGCCAGCAGCTTGGGGACATCGAACACTGAAGCTTTCTTT. Translation gives CASSLGTSNTEAFF.

This clone was detected only a few times. The rearrangement uses TRBV5-8 and TRBJ2-7; 8 bases match TRBD2. From germline, CDR1 is SGHTS and CDR2 YDEGEE. Losses at the gene ends were 0 bases for V and 4 bases for J; bases not matched to a gene: 9. The CDR3 sequence is 16 residues long. The CDR3 region has the DNA TGTGCCAGCAGCTTGGCTCTGGGCGGGAGGTTATACGAGCAGTACTTC. This sequence encodes CASSLALGGRLYEQYF.

The table lists this clone with a count of one. The chain has TRBV30 and TRBJ2-2; 14 positions agree with TRBD2. This CDR3 region has 17 residues. Germline lookup yields CDR1 GTSNPN and CDR2 SVGIG (reference sequence). V shed 2 bases, J shed 5 bases, and the junction held 7 bases outside the gene matches. The CDR3 coding sequence is TGTGCCTGGAGTCCCGGGACTAGCGGGAGCGGGACCGGGGAGCTGTTTTTT. It translates to CAWSPGTSGSGTGELFF.

CDR3 in amino acids: CASLRSMNTEAFF. In DNA form, the CDR3 reads TGTGCCAGTCTACGATCAATGAACACTGAAGCTTTCTTT. This sequence joins TRBV19 and TRBJ1-1; D gene uncertain. Between the trimmed V and J ends, which lost 8 bases and 0 bases, there was a span of 10 bases. The CDR3 totals 13 residues. Per the germline V gene, CDR1 is LNHDA and CDR2 is SQIVND (reference sequence).

The chain couples TRBV4-1 to TRBJ1-1; 11 positions match TRBD1. The V and J ends lost 1 base and 5 bases, in that order; junction bases with no gene match: 6. Germline assignment: CDR1 MGHRA and CDR2 YSYEKL. The CDR3 consists of 16 residues. The CDR3 here is CASSQAWGDRGTEAFF. As DNA, the CDR3 is TGCGCCAGCAGCCAAGCTTGGGGGGACAGGGGGACTGAAGCTTTCTTT.

The gene calls are TRBV10-1 and TRBJ2-1; D perhaps matches TRBD2 (6 bases). The CDR3 totals 13 residues. CDR1 and CDR2 (germline): WNHNN, SYGVQD (reference sequence). V was trimmed by 6 bases and J by 11 bases, leaving 17 bases between them. The CDR3 nucleotides read TGCGCCAGCAGCGCCATTCATACTAGCCAGCAGTTCTTC. It is translated as CASSAIHTSQQFF.

V usage is TRBV7-2 and J usage is TRBJ2-1, with a tentative D call TRBD2 (6 bases). V dropped 0 bases and J dropped 4 bases, with 7 bases sitting between them. The CDR3 has 14 residues. Germline CDR1 SGHTA, CDR2 FQGNSA. As DNA, the CDR3 is TGTGCCAGCAGCTTAGCCGGGACTTACAATGAGCAGTTCTTC. It yields the protein CASSLAGTYNEQFF.